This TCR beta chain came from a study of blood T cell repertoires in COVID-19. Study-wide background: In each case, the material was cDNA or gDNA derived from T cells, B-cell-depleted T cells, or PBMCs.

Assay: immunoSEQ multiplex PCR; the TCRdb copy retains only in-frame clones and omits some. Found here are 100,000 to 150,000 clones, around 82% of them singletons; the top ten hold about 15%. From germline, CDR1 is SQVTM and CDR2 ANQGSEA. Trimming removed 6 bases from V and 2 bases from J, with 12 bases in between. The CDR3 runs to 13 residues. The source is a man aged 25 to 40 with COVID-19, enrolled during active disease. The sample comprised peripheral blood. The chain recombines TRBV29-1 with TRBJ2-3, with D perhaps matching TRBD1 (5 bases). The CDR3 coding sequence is TGCAGCGTCACCGACAGTTACACAGATACGCAGTATTTT. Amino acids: CSVTDSYTDTQYF.